This T cell receptor beta chain was obtained from a study of blood T cell repertoires in COVID-19. Looking at the study overall: From the United States, Italy and Spain came samples of acute and convalescent COVID-19.

The assay was immunoSEQ multiplex PCR, and TCRdb's table has in-frame clones only and misses some. The data show about 300,000 clones, with roughly 86% seen just once and around 1.2% held by the top ten. Looked up from germline, CDR1 is MDHEN and CDR2 is SYDVKM. Losses at the gene ends were 5 bases for V and 8 bases for J; bases not matched to a gene: 6. The CDR3 contains 15 residues. This TCR was sampled from a man between 65 and 85 years old with acute or convalescent COVID-19. The sample consisted of peripheral blood. V usage is TRBV28 and J usage is TRBJ1-6; 10 bases agree with TRBD1. The CDR3 spells CASSTLTGGDSPLHF. The CDR3, as DNA: TGTGCCAGCAGTACCCTGACAGGGGGCGATTCACCCCTCCACTTT.